This T cell receptor (beta chain) was sequenced in a study of blood T cells in healthy people across ages. Study-level points and caveats: Changes seen in expanded clonotypes were possibly confounded by donor CMV status left unknown. Among T cells, TCR beta diversity per million cells dropped roughly linearly as age rose. Among long-lived donors, naive CD4+ cells were more numerous and diversity higher than in aged donors.

Remarks on this clonotype: Its antigen is unknown.

Germline V gives CDR1 SGDLS, CDR2 YYNGEE. This CDR3 region has 16 residues. Losses at the gene ends were 3 bases for V and 3 bases for J; bases not matched to a gene: 8. Using a J-beta primer mix together with a sample-barcoded 5' primer, a second PCR was run for about 7 to 12 cycles. One entry per CDR3 protein results from TCRdb running MiXCR on the 5' RACE reads. The sample yields 1,500,000 or so distinct CDR3 sequences, approximately 59% seen once. Specimen: blood. This chain links TRBV9 with TRBJ2-1; TRBD2 agrees at 8 bases. This clonotype originated in a man in his late teens or twenties in good health. Here the CDR3 reads CASSDILAEHYNEQFF. The CDR3, as DNA: TGTGCCAGCAGCGACATACTAGCGGAGCACTACAATGAGCAGTTCTTC.